This TCR beta chain was recovered during a study of T cell repertoires in cytomegalovirus infection. Study as a whole: CMV infection and matching HLA type were both indicated by public TCR beta signatures. Study conclusions and caveats: Based on cumulative public TCR beta family frequency, carriers of CMV plus the relevant HLA were identified.

CDR1 is PRHDT, CDR2 FYEKMQ, per germline (reference sequence). The junction had 5 bases not matched to a gene; V was cut back by 6 bases and J by 0 bases. The CDR3 contains 16 residues. This clonotype was seen a handful of times. What it binds is unknown. TCRdb analysed the reads with MiXCR anew, one entry per CDR3 protein. This table has roughly 990,000 distinct CDR3 sequences, approximately 31% appearing once. This chain uses TRBV13 with TRBJ2-2; 9 bases line up with TRBD1. Sequenced here: cultured CD8+ T cells from PBMCs, sampled from culture after CMV antigen stimulation. The origin of this receptor is a human donor in good health (CMV status not recorded). Some clones in this sample may be carry-over from other donors' samples. In nucleotides, the CDR3 is TGTGCCAGCAGGGTGAGGGACAGGGCGAACACCGGGGAGCTGTTTTTT. Encoded protein: CASRVRDRANTGELFF. Variable domain in full (rest from reference TRBV13 and TRBJ2-2): AAGVIQSPRHLIKEKRETATLKCYPIPRHDTVYWYQQGPGQDPQFLISFYEKMQSDKGSIPDRFSAQQFSDYHSELNMSSLELGDSALYFCASRVRDRANTGELFFGEGSRLTVL.